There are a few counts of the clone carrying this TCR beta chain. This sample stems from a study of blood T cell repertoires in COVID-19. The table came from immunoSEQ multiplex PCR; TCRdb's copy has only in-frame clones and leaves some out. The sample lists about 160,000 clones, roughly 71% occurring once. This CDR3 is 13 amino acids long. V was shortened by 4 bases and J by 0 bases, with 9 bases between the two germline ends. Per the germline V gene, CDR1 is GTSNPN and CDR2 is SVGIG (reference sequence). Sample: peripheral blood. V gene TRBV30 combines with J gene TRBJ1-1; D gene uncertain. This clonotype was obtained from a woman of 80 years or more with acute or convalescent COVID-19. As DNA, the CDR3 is TGTGCCTGGACTCACGGGTTGAACACTGAAGCTTTCTTT. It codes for CAWTHGLNTEAFF.